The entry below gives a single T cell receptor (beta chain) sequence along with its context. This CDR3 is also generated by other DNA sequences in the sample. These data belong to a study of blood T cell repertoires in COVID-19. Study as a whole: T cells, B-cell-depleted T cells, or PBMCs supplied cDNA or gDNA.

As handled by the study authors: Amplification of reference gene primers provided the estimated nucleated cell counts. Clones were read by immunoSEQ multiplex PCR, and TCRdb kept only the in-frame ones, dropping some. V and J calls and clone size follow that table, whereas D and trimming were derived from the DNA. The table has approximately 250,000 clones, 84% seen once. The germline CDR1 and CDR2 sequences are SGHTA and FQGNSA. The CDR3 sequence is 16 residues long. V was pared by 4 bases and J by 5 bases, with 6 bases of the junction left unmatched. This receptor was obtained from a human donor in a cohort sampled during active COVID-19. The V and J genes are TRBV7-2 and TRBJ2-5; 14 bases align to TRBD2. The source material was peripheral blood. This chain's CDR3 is CASSSGLAGGRETQYF. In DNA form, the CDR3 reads TGTGCCAGCAGCTCCGGACTAGCGGGGGGCCGGGAGACCCAGTACTTC. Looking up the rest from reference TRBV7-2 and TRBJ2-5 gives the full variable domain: GAGVSQSPSNKVTEKGKDVELRCDPISGHTALYWYRQSLGQGLEFLIYFQGNSAPDKSGLPSDRFSAERTGGSVSTLTIQRTQQEDSAVYLCASSSGLAGGRETQYFGPGTRLLVL.